A single sample is the source of the 24 T cell receptor beta chains below, sequenced in a study of OX40 agonist ivuxolimab in advanced cancers. The library was obtained by the immunoSEQ multiplex PCR assay. TCRdb provides this immuneACCESS table in a form limited to in-frame rearrangements. Some clones are lacking; in checked studies, under half of them reflect an unresolved V gene, and why the rest are absent is not known. This sample holds approximately 52,000 clones; roughly 80% were observed only once. The ten most abundant clones make up about 1.1% of the sample. The sequences come from CD4+ or CD8+ T cells sorted from blood, collected in a trial of the OX40 agonist ivuxolimab. These receptors all come from an adult with an advanced solid tumor such as melanoma, head and neck, liver or kidney cancer.

The rearrangement links TRBV10-3 to TRBJ2-7; D possibly corresponds to TRBD2 (5 bases). CDR3 length equals 14 residues. The germline V gene encodes CDR1 ENHRY and CDR2 SYGVKD. V was cut by 10 bases and J by 0 bases, with 16 bases left in between. CDR3 amino acids: CATRHGSSSYEQYF. The CDR3 nucleotides are TGTGCCACTAGGCATGGGAGTAGCTCCTACGAGCAGTACTTC.

The J gene is TRBJ2-7, the V gene TRBV15; D uncertain. The CDR3 sequence is 12 residues long. Deletions cut 2 bases from V and 5 bases from J, with 7 bases between. Per germline, CDR1 LNHNV and CDR2 YYDKDF (reference sequence). CDR3 sequence reads: CATSRFGDEQYF. CDR3 bases: TGTGCCACCAGCAGATTTGGAGACGAGCAGTACTTC.

The V gene is TRBV5-1, the J gene TRBJ1-4; 12 bases match TRBD1. The CDR3 loop spans 15 amino acids. In germline, CDR1 is SGHRS, CDR2 YFSETQ. Trimming removed 4 bases from V and 5 bases from J; junction bases left unmatched: 3. The CDR3 is CASSRGQGANEKLFF. The DNA for the CDR3 is TGCGCCAGCAGCCGGGGACAGGGGGCGAATGAAAAACTGTTTTTT. The variable domain in full, completed from reference TRBV5-1 and TRBJ1-4, reads KAGVTQTPRYLIKTRGQQVTLSCSPISGHRSVSWYQQTPGQGLQFLFEYFSETQRNKGNFPGRFSGRQFSNSRSEMNVSTLELGDSALYLCASSRGQGANEKLFFGSGTQLSVL.

The chain carries TRBV10-3 and TRBJ2-7; TRBD1 matches at 8 bases. The CDR3 is 14 amino acids. The trim removed 7 bases at V and 4 bases at J, leaving 9 bases unmatched. Germline CDR1 is ENHRY and CDR2 is SYGVKD. This CDR3 reads CAITDDRGGYEQYF. CDR3 coding DNA: TGTGCCATCACCGACGACAGGGGTGGATACGAGCAGTACTTC.

As regards this clone: Germline and junction disagree at one end, which may indicate a read error. V usage is TRBV7-2 and J usage is TRBJ2-2, with TRBD2 as a possible D gene (7 bases). The CDR3 loop spans 15 amino acids. Germline CDR1 and CDR2: SGHTA and FQGNSA. The CDR3 is CASSYNRGGGAPRVF. The CDR3 DNA follows: TGTGCCAGCAGCTATAATCGGGGAGGGGGGGCCCCCCGCGTTTTT. Drawing the rest from reference TRBV7-2 and TRBJ2-2, the complete variable domain is GAGVSQSPSNKVTEKGKDVELRCDPISGHTALYWYRQSLGQGLEFLIYFQGNSAPDKSGLPSDRFSAERTGGSVSTLTIQRTQQEDSAVYLCASSYNRGGGAPRVFGEGSRLTVL.

Only one count was recorded for this clone. The chain is built from TRBV4-1 and TRBJ1-6, with D possibly matching TRBD1 (6 bases). The ends were cut back, 1 base at V and 10 bases at J, with 23 bases in the middle. The CDR3 spans 18 residues. The germline V gene encodes CDR1 MGHRA and CDR2 YSYEKL. This CDR3 reads CASSQATTGPALRSPLHF. Here the CDR3 DNA reads TGCGCCAGCAGCCAAGCAACTACAGGGCCGGCCCTGAGATCACCCCTCCACTTT.

The sample holds a few counts of this clone. The V gene is TRBV7-8, the J gene TRBJ1-1; tentatively, D is TRBD1 (6 bases). V gave up 3 bases and J gave up 2 bases, with 19 bases separating them. The CDR3 length is 17 residues. Germline V gives CDR1 SGHVS, CDR2 FQNEAQ. For the CDR3, the DNA is TGTGCCAGCAGCTTCAAGCGACCGGGACATTCCAACACTGAAGCTTTCTTT. Translated, it gives CASSFKRPGHSNTEAFF. The complete variable domain, with remaining parts taken from reference TRBV7-8 and TRBJ1-1, reads GAGVSQSPRYKVAKRGQDVALRCDPISGHVSLFWYQQALGQGPEFLTYFQNEAQLDKSGLPSDRFFAERPEGSVSTLKIQRTQQEDSAVYLCASSFKRPGHSNTEAFFGQGTRLTVV.

The V gene is TRBV28, the J gene TRBJ1-5; TRBD1 might be the D (6 bases). Between the trimmed V and J ends, which lost 7 bases and 1 base, there was a span of 17 bases. The CDR3 loop spans 16 amino acids. Germline lookup yields CDR1 MDHEN and CDR2 SYDVKM. CDR3 coding DNA: TGTGCCAGCATCCTGGGGGGGGGCTGGAGCAATCAGCCCCAGCATTTT. Residues: CASILGGGWSNQPQHF. Full variable domain (remainder filled in from reference TRBV28 and TRBJ1-5): DVKVTQSSRYLVKRTGEKVFLECVQDMDHENMFWYRQDPGLGLRLIYFSYDVKMKEKGDIPEGYSVSREKKERFSLILESASTNQTSMYLCASILGGGWSNQPQHFGDGTRLSIL.

The rearrangement joins TRBV19 to TRBJ1-1; unclear D gene. Trimming removed 3 bases from V and 0 bases from J, with 8 bases in between. Germline V gene lookup returns CDR1 LNHDA and CDR2 SQIVND (reference sequence). The CDR3 covers 14 residues. CDR3 residues: CASSIQAMNTEAFF. CDR3 in DNA: TGTGCCAGTAGTATTCAAGCGATGAACACTGAAGCTTTCTTT.

This chain joins TRBV7-8 and TRBJ1-5, with D maybe TRBD1 (6 bases). V was pared by 4 bases and J by 3 bases, with 13 bases between. This CDR3 spans 15 amino acids. Germline values: CDR1 SGHVS, CDR2 FQNEAQ. DNA for the CDR3: TGTGCCAGCAGCTCAAACAGGGTGGCCAATCAGCCCCAGCATTTT. This encodes CASSSNRVANQPQHF.

The chain couples TRBV10-3 to TRBJ2-7; D possibly uses TRBD1 or TRBD2 (5 bases each). CDR1 and CDR2 (germline): ENHRY, SYGVKD. Trimming took 10 bases from V and 6 from J, leaving 16 bases between them. The length of the CDR3 is 12 residues. The CDR3 DNA is TGTGCCACCTCCAGGGACGAGGCCGAGCAGTACTTC. Protein product: CATSRDEAEQYF.

J is TRBJ2-5 and V is TRBV11-3; D possibly corresponds to TRBD1 (10 bases). The CDR3 runs to 17 residues. Trimming stripped 5 bases from V and 5 bases from J, with 24 bases between. Germline V CDR1 and CDR2: SGHNT, YENEEA. The CDR3: CASSPGQGGLAGETQYF. In DNA form, the CDR3 reads TGTGCCAGCAGCCCCGGACAGGGGGGACTAGCAGGGGAGACCCAGTACTTC.

The V call is TRBV6-6, the J call TRBJ2-7, with no clear D. Trimming shortened V by 1 base and J by 1 base, and 11 bases separated the two germline ends. CDR1 is MNHNY and CDR2 is SVGAGI in the germline V gene (reference sequence). This CDR3 has 15 amino acids. DNA of the CDR3: TGTGCCAGCAGTTACTATCAGTCGACGTCCTACGAGCAGTACTTC. It is translated as CASSYYQSTSYEQYF.

This clone was detected once. The chain is built from TRBV6-1 and TRBJ1-2; no definite D call. The CDR3 is 12 residues long. Germline values: CDR1 MNHNS, CDR2 SASEGT. V was clipped by 2 bases and J by 5 bases, with 6 bases between them. CDR3 residues: CASSESLYGYTF. In nucleotides, the CDR3 is TGTGCCAGCAGTGAATCCCTATATGGCTACACCTTC.

J is TRBJ2-5 and V is TRBV5-1, with 9 bases that match TRBD2. From germline, CDR1 is SGHRS and CDR2 YFSETQ. This CDR3 region has 14 residues. V shed 1 base and J 4 bases; nucleotides not matched to a gene: 2. The CDR3 DNA follows: TGCGCCAGCAGCTTGAGCGGGGGGTCAGAGACCCAGTACTTC. Residues: CASSLSGGSETQYF.

J is TRBJ1-1 and V is TRBV30; 8 bases line up with TRBD1. This CDR3 comprises 13 residues. After removal of 6 bases from V and 10 bases from J, the junction contained 13 bases not matched to a gene. CDR1 and CDR2 from the germline V gene are GTSNPN and SVGIG (reference sequence). The CDR3 nucleotides are TGTGCCTGCGCGAGGGACAGGCCCCTGGGAGCTTTCTTT. Translating gives CACARDRPLGAFF. The variable domain in full, completed from reference TRBV30 and TRBJ1-1, reads SQTIHQWPATLVQPVGSPLSLECTVEGTSNPNLYWYRQAAGRGLQLLFYSVGIGQISSEVPQNLSASRPQDRQFILSSKKLLLSDSGFYLCACARDRPLGAFFGQGTRLTVV.

The chain joins TRBV2 to TRBJ2-7, with 7 bases identical to TRBD1. V lost 3 bases, J lost 3 bases, and 8 bases stayed unmatched. The CDR3 consists of 15 residues. Germline values: CDR1 SNHLY, CDR2 FYNNEI. CDR3: CASSDQRQGSYEQYF. CDR3 in DNA: TGTGCCAGCAGTGACCAGAGACAGGGAAGCTACGAGCAGTACTTC.

The chain is built from TRBV6-5 and TRBJ2-4, with 11 bases aligning to TRBD2. The germline CDR1 and CDR2 sequences are MNHEY and SVGAGI. Trimming cost V 2 bases and J 15 bases; bases outside gene matches: 12. The CDR3 totals 15 residues. This CDR3 is CASSYTTSGGNVWYF. CDR3 in DNA: TGTGCCAGCAGTTACACAACTAGCGGGGGCAACGTTTGGTACTTC.

J is TRBJ2-1 and V is TRBV7-2, with 14 bases lining up with TRBD2. Germline V lookup: CDR1 SGHTA, CDR2 FQGNSA. The CDR3 extends over 15 amino acids. The trim removed 5 bases at V and 8 bases at J, leaving 5 bases unmatched. CDR3 sequence reads: CASSKTSGGDDEQFF. CDR3 bases: TGTGCCAGCAGCAAGACTAGCGGGGGGGATGATGAGCAGTTCTTC.

The chain couples TRBV2 to TRBJ1-5, with unresolved D. Germline V gene lookup returns CDR1 SNHLY and CDR2 FYNNEI. The CDR3 runs to 13 residues. Deletions cut 7 bases from V and 1 base from J, with 8 bases between. The CDR3 loop reads CASKGRSNQPQHF. In DNA, the CDR3 is TGTGCCAGCAAAGGGAGAAGCAATCAGCCCCAGCATTTT.

This chain connects TRBV5-4 to TRBJ1-2; 10 bases align to TRBD1. Germline V gives CDR1 SGHNT, CDR2 YYREEE (reference sequence). This CDR3 spans 15 amino acids. V dropped 4 bases and J dropped 3; count of bases not matched to a gene: 6. This CDR3 is CASSRDRGDDYGYTF. As DNA, the CDR3 is TGTGCCAGCAGCCGGGACAGGGGTGATGACTATGGCTACACCTTC.

This chain's CDR3 is CSVEGAGLSTEAFF. CDR3 nucleotide sequence: TGCAGCGTTGAAGGGGCAGGCCTGTCCACTGAAGCTTTCTTT. The chain couples TRBV29-1 to TRBJ1-1; no clear D. Trimming stripped 1 base from V and 4 bases from J, with 13 bases between. Germline lookup yields CDR1 SQVTM and CDR2 ANQGSEA. This CDR3 spans 14 amino acids.

The chain employs TRBV6-1 and TRBJ2-2, with 7 bases fitting TRBD1. J gave up 3 bases and V 4 bases, and 5 bases lay outside the gene matches. Germline V lookup: CDR1 MNHNS, CDR2 SASEGT. The CDR3 totals 15 residues. The CDR3 DNA reads as TGTGCCAGCAGTGCAGAGGGGGCCTACACCGGGGAGCTGTTTTTT. Its translation is CASSAEGAYTGELFF.

This rearrangement joins TRBV18 to TRBJ2-5; D call uncertain. V was shortened by 3 bases and J by 7 bases, with 15 bases between the two germline ends. This CDR3 comprises 14 residues. The germline V gene has CDR1 KGHSH and CDR2 LQKENI. CDR3 DNA sequence: TGTGCCAGCTCACCTCCGAGGCAGGCTGGGACCCAGTACTTC. Amino acid sequence: CASSPPRQAGTQYF.